This T cell receptor (beta chain) comes out of a study of blood T cells in healthy people across ages. Regarding the study as a whole: The diversity estimates, figures obtained from one million T cells, were considered underestimates.

Comments on this clonotype: Its antigen is not identified.

It was with a sample-barcoded 5' primer and a J-beta primer mix that a second PCR of roughly 7 to 12 cycles was run. TCRdb analysed the 5' RACE reads with MiXCR anew, one entry per CDR3 protein. The data show hundreds of thousands of distinct CDR3 sequences, approximately 53% seen once. Isolation of PBMCs gave at least 6.5 million cells per sample. CDR1 is MNHEY, CDR2 SMNVEV, per germline (reference sequence). The CDR3 is 13 amino acids. V lost 2 bases and J 11 bases, leaving 15 bases between the germline ends. Sequenced input: blood. The sequence came from a man aged 35 to 55 in good health. J is TRBJ2-5 and V is TRBV27; possible D gene TRBD2, 5 bases. The CDR3 here is CASSLNGVNEQYF. CDR3 sequence (DNA): TGTGCCAGCAGTTTAAACGGGGTGAATGAGCAGTACTTC.